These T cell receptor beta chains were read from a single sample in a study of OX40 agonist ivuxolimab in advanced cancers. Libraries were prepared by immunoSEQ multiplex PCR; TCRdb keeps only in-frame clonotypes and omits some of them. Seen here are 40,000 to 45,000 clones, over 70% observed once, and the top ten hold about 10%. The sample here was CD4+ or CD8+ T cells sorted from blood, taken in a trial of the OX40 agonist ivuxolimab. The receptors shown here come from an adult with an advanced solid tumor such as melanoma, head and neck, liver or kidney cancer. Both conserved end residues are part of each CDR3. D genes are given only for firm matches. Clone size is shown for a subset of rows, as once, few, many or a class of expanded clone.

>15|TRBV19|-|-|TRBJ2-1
TGTGCCAGTAGTACCTCCGGGAGCAGAAACAATGAGCAGTTCTTC
CASSTSGSRNNEQFF
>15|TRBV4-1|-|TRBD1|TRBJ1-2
TGCGCCAGCAGCCAAGATCCGACAGGGGGGGCTGGCTACACCTTC
CASSQDPTGGAGYTF
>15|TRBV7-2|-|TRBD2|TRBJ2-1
TGTGCCAGCAGCTGGACTAGCGGGAGAGGTAATGAGCAGTTCTTC
CASSWTSGRGNEQFF
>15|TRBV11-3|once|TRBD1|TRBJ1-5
TGTGCCAGCCCGGGACAGGGAGGGAGCAATCAGCCCCAGCATTTT
CASPGQGGSNQPQHF
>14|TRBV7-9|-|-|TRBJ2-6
TGTGCCAGCAGCTTAGGGGTTGGGGCCAACGTCCTGACTTTC
CASSLGVGANVLTF
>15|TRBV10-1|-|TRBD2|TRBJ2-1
TGCGCCAGCAGTGAGAGCGGGGTCTCCTACAATGAGCAGTTCTTC
CASSESGVSYNEQFF
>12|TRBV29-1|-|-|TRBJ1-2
TGCAGCGCCGGACCTACTAACTATGGCTACACCTTC
CSAGPTNYGYTF
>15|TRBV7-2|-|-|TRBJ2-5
TGTGCCAGCAGCTTGTCGGGCACCTACCAAGAGACCCAGTACTTC
CASSLSGTYQETQYF
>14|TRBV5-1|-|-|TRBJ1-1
TGCGCCAGCAGCTTGGAGGACGGATCGCTGGGAGCTTTCTTT
CASSLEDGSLGAFF
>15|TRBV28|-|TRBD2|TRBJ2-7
TGTGCCAGCGTTAGGGCTAGCGGGGGCGCCTACGAGCAGTACTTC
CASVRASGGAYEQYF
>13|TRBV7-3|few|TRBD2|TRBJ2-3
TGTGCCAGCAGCCGGACTAGCGTAGATACGCAGTATTTT
CASSRTSVDTQYF
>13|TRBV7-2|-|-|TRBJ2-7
TGTGCCAGCAGCTTGTCAGGGTTTCGCGAGCAGTACTTC
CASSLSGFREQYF
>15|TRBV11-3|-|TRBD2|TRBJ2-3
TGTGCCAGCAGCCCCGGACTAGCCCGGGGGGTAACGCAGTATTTT
CASSPGLARGVTQYF
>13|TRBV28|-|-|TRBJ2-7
TGTGCCAGCAAGGTGCCGAGCTCCTACGAGCAGTACTTC
CASKVPSSYEQYF
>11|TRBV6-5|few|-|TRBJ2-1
TGTGCCAGCAGTTGGAAAGATGAGCAGTTCTTC
CASSWKDEQFF
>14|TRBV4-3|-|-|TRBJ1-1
TGCGCCAGCAGCCAAGATGAGGGCCCCACTGAAGCTTTCTTT
CASSQDEGPTEAFF
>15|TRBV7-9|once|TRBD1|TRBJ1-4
TGTGCCAGCAGCTTAGAGGGACAGAGAAATGAAAAACTGTTTTTT
CASSLEGQRNEKLFF
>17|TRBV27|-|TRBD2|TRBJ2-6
TGTGCCAGCAGTTTGACTAGCGGGAGCTCTGGGGCCAACGTCCTGACTTTC
CASSLTSGSSGANVLTF
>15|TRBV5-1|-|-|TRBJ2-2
TGCGCCAGCAGCTTGGAAGGGTTGAACACCGGGGAGCTGTTTTTT
CASSLEGLNTGELFF
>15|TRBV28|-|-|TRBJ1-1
TGTGCCAGCACTCTTGAGCCAGGTTCGGGCACTGAAGCTTTCTTT
CASTLEPGSGTEAFF
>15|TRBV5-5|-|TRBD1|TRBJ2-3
TGTGCCAGCAACACAGGGGGACTCGCCACAGATACGCAGTATTTT
CASNTGGLATDTQYF
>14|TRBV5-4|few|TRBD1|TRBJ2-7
TGTGCCAGCAGCGTACCGGGACAGGGTTACGAGCAGTACTTC
CASSVPGQGYEQYF
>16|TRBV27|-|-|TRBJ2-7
TGTGCCAGCAGTGCACGGACCGGCCCTAGGGCCTACGAGCAGTACTTC
CASSARTGPRAYEQYF
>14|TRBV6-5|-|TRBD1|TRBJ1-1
TGTGCCAGCAGGGACAGGGCGGTGAACACTGAAGCTTTCTTT
CASRDRAVNTEAFF
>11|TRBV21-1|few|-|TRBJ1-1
TGTGCCAGCATGGGGACTGCTGAAGCTTTCTTT
CASMGTAEAFF
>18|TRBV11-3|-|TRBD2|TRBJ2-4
TGTGCCAGCAGCTTAGATCTCACGGTAGCGGGGGCCAAAAACATTCAGTACTTC
CASSLDLTVAGAKNIQYF
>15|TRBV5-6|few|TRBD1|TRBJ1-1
TGTGCCAGCAGCCTGGGACAGGGGGGGGCCACTGAAGCTTTCTTT
CASSLGQGGATEAFF
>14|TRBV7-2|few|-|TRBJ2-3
TGTGCCAGCAGCCGCAGTGACTCAGGGTACACGCAGTATTTT
CASSRSDSGYTQYF
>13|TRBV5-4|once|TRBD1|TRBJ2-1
TGTGCCAGCAGCTGGACAGGGGGCTATGAGCAGTTCTTC
CASSWTGGYEQFF
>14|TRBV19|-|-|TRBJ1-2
TGTGCCAGTAGGGGACGTCAGGGCAACTATGGCTACACCTTC
CASRGRQGNYGYTF
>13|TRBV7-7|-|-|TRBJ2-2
TGTGCCAGCAGCCAAACAAGGAACGGGGAGCTGTTTTTT
CASSQTRNGELFF
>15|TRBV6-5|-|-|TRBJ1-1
TGTGCCAGCAGTTACTCGGTCAGGGGTATCCCTGAAGCTTTCTTT
CASSYSVRGIPEAFF
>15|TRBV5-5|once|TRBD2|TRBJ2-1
TGTGCCAGCAGCTCGGGACTAGCGGGCCTCAATGAGCAGTTCTTC
CASSSGLAGLNEQFF
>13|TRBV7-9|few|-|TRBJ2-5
TGTGCCAGCAGCTTTGGGGGCGAGGAGACCCAGTACTTC
CASSFGGEETQYF
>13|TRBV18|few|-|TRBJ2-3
TGTGCCAGCTCACCACTAGTGGCAGATACGCAGTATTTT
CASSPLVADTQYF
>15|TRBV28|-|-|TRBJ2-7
TGTGCCAGCAGCTTAGGGGCCGGGGTTTCCTACGAGCAGTACTTC
CASSLGAGVSYEQYF
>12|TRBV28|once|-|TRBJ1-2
TGTGCCAGCAGTCAGGGATTCTATGGCTACACCTTC
CASSQGFYGYTF
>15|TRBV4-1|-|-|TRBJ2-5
TGCGCCAGCAGCCAAGGTGTACAGGGTAGGGAGACCCAGTACTTC
CASSQGVQGRETQYF
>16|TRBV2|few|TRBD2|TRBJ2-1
TGTGCCAGCAGTTTGTCTAGCGGGAGGATGAGGAATGAGCAGTTCTTC
CASSLSSGRMRNEQFF
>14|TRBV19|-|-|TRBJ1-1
TGTGCCAGTACTCCCAGGGGCTTGAACACTGAAGCTTTCTTT
CASTPRGLNTEAFF
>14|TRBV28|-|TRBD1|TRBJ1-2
TGTGCCAGCAGGCTGGGACAGTCTAACTATGGCTACACCTTC
CASRLGQSNYGYTF
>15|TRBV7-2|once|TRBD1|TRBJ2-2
TGTGCCAGCAGCTTAGGGACAGGTGCCTCCGGGGAGCTGTTTTTT
CASSLGTGASGELFF
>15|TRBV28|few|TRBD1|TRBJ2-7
TGTGCCAGCAGGGGACAGGGGTATTCCATTAATGAGCAGTACTTC
CASRGQGYSINEQYF
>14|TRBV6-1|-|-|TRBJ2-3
TGTGCCAGCAGCAGCGCCGAGAACACAGATACGCAGTATTTT
CASSSAENTDTQYF
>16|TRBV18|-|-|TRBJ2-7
TGTGCCAGCTCACCACCCATGGGAGCGCACTCCTACGAGCAGTACTTC
CASSPPMGAHSYEQYF
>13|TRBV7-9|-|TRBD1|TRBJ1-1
TGTGCCAGCAGACCCGAGGCAGGGGGAAGAGCTTTCTTT
CASRPEAGGRAFF
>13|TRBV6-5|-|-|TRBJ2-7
TGTGCCAGCAGTTACTCCACCTTGGGCGAGCAGTACTTC
CASSYSTLGEQYF
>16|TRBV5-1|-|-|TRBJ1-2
TGCGCCAGCAGCTTCGGAGGTGGGGGGTACTACTATGGCTACACCTTC
CASSFGGGGYYYGYTF
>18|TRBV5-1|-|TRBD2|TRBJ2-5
TGCGCCAGCACCGGGACTAGCGGGAGACTCCGGTCTCGGGAGACCCAGTACTTC
CASTGTSGRLRSRETQYF
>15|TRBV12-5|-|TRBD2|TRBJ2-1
TGTGCTAGTGGTGGTTCGGGACTAGCGGAGAATGAGCAGTTCTTC
CASGGSGLAENEQFF
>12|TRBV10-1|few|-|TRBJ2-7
TGCGCCAGCGGACGGTTCTCCTACGAGCAGTACTTC
CASGRFSYEQYF
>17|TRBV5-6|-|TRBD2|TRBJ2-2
TGTGCCAGCAGCTTCACTAGCGGGAGGGCCCGCACCGGGGAGCTGTTTTTT
CASSFTSGRARTGELFF
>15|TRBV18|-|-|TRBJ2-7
TGTGCCAGCTCACCAGTCCCCGGGGCAGGGAACGAGCAGTACTTC
CASSPVPGAGNEQYF
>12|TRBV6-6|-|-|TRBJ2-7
TGTGCCAGCAGCTACACAGGGCTCGAGCAGTACTTC
CASSYTGLEQYF
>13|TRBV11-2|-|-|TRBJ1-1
TGTGCCAGCAACTCGCCGGGGGACACTGAAGCTTTCTTT
CASNSPGDTEAFF
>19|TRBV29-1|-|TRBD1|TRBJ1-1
TGCAGCGTTGAAAGGGGGGGTTTTGGGACAGGGGATTTGAACACTGAAGCTTTCTTT
CSVERGGFGTGDLNTEAFF
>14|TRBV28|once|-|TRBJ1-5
TGTGCCAGCAGTTGGGGGGTTGGTAATCAGCCCCAGCATTTT
CASSWGVGNQPQHF